The clone carrying this T cell receptor (beta chain) was recorded a few times. Antigen specificity is unknown. These data are taken from a study of T cell repertoires in cytomegalovirus infection. Overall study: CMV infection and matching HLA type were both indicated by public TCR beta signatures. Findings and caveats of the study: Clonotypes of TCR beta that were HLA-C-restricted and CMV-specific dominated the ex vivo response. Identification of carriers of CMV plus the relevant HLA was performed using cumulative public TCR beta family frequency.

CDR1 and CDR2 (germline): SGDLS, YYNGEE. Trimming cost V 3 bases and J 6 bases, with 10 bases left between them. The CDR3 loop spans 12 amino acids. TCRdb re-called the reads through MiXCR, storing one row per CDR3 protein. The table lists approximately 550,000 distinct CDR3 sequences, 16% of them singletons, with more than 20% in the top ten. What was sequenced was CD8+ T cells from PBMCs. The receptor's source is a human donor in good health (CMV status not recorded). Some clones in this sample may be carry-over from other donors' samples. V and J are TRBV9 and TRBJ2-7; a possible D gene is TRBD1 (5 bases). The CDR3 DNA reads as TGTGCCAGCAGCGAGGGGTATGGCGAGCAGTACTTC. This sequence encodes CASSEGYGEQYF.